Below, one T cell receptor (beta chain) is given with its context. Its target is not known. Data came from immunoSEQ multiplex PCR; TCRdb stores just in-frame clones and leaves some out. The data show about 260,000 clones, 90% to 95% seen once. V lost 6 bases and J 6 bases, leaving 8 bases between the germline ends. CDR3 size: 11 residues. Germline values: CDR1 SQVTM, CDR2 ANQGSEA. The sample belongs to a study of T cell responses to AZD1222 COVID-19 vaccine. Across the whole study: Second-dose intervals of approximately 4 or approximately 12 weeks were pooled. Points from the study as a whole: Increased Spike-specific TCR breadth and depth were observed after two AZD1222 doses.

The receptor's source is an adult in good health. Sequences were derived from peripheral blood, sampled on day 0 of AZD1222 vaccination. This chain connects TRBV29-1 to TRBJ2-2; unclear D gene. The CDR3 sequence is CSVVRSGELFF. The CDR3 nucleotides read TGCAGCGTAGTAAGATCCGGGGAGCTGTTTTTT.